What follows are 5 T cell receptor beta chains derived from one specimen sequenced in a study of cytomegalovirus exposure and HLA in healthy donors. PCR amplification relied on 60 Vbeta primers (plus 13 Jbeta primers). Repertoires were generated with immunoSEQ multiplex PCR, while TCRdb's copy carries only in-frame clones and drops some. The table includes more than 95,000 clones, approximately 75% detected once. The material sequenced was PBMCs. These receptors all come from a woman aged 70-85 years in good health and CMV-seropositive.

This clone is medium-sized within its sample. DNA for the CDR3: TGTGCCAGCAGTTACTCGGAGGGCGGAAACACCATATATTTT. It encodes CASSYSEGGNTIYF. The rearrangement joins TRBV6-6 to TRBJ1-3; D is ambiguous. The CDR3 is 14 residues long. V dropped 0 bases and J dropped 4 bases, with 7 bases sitting between them. Germline V gene sequence: CDR1 MNHNY, CDR2 SVGAGI (reference sequence).

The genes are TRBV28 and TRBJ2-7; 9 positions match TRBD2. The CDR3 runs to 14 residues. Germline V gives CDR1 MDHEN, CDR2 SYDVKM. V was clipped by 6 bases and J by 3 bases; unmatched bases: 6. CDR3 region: CASRLAGSFYEQYF. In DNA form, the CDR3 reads TGTGCCAGCAGGCTAGCGGGATCATTCTACGAGCAGTACTTC.

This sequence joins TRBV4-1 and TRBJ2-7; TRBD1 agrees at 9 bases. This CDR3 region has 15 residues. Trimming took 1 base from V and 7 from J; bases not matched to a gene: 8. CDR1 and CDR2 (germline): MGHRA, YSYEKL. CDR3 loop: CASSQAGQGVGEQYF. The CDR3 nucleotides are TGCGCCAGCAGCCAAGCGGGACAGGGAGTTGGGGAGCAGTACTTC.

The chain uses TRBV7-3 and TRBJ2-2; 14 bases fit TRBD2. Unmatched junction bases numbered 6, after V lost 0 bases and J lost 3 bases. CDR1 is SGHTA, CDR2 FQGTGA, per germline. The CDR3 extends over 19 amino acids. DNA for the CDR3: TGTGCCAGCAGCTTAACGACTAGCGGGAGGGCCCTCGACACCGGGGAGCTGTTTTTT. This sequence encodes CASSLTTSGRALDTGELFF.

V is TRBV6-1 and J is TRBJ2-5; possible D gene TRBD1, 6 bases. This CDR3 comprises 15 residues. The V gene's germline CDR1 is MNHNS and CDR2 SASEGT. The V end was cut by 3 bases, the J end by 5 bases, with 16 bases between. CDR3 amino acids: CASSEAPGARETQYF. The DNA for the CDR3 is TGTGCCAGCAGTGAGGCCCCAGGGGCGAGGGAGACCCAGTACTTC.